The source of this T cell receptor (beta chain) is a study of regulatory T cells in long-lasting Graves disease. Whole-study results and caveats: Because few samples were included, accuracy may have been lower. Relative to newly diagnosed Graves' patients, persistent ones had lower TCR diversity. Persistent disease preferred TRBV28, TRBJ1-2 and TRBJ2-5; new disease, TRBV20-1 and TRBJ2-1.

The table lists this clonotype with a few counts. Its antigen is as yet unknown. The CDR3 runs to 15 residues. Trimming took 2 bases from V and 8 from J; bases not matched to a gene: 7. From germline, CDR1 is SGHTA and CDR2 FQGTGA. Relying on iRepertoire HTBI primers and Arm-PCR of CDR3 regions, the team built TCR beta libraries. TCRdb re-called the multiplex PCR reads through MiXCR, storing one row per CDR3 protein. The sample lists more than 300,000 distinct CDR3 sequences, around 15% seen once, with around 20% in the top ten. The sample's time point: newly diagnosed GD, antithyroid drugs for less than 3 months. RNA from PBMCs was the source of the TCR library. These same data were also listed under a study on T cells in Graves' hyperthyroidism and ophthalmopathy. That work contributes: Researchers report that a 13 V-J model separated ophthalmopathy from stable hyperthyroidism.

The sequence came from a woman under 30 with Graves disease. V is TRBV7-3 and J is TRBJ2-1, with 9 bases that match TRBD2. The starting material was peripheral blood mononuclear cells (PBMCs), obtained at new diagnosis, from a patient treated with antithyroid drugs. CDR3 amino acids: CASSLSSGTSDEQFF. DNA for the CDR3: TGTGCCAGCAGCTTATCTAGCGGGACCTCCGATGAGCAGTTCTTC. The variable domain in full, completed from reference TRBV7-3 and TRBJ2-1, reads GAGVSQTPSNKVTEKGKYVELRCDPISGHTALYWYRQSLGQGPEFLIYFQGTGAADDSGLPNDRFFAVRPEGSVSTLKIQRTERGDSAVYLCASSLSSGTSDEQFFGPGTRLTVL.